A single sample gave rise to the 32 T cell receptor beta chains below, sequenced in a study of brain T cells in children with intractable seizures. This table comes from immunoSEQ multiplex PCR, and its TCRdb copy is limited to in-frame clones, with some not included. This sample has about 340,000 clones, with about 94% found just once. Described time point: blood from clinic visit 5 months post-surgery; TSC patient then seizure free. The source was peripheral blood, collected more than 4 months after surgery. These receptors were collected from a boy under three years old with tuberous sclerosis and intractable seizures.

In its sample, this clone was seen once. The chain carries TRBV7-6 and TRBJ2-7; D is tentatively TRBD1 or TRBD2 (5 bases each). CDR3 size: 14 residues. Germline lookup yields CDR1 SGHVS and CDR2 FNYEAQ. Trimming removed 5 bases from V and 3 bases from J, with 14 bases in between. CDR3 nucleotides: TGTGCCAGCAGCCCAGGGACGGTTCTCTACGAGCAGTACTTC. This codes for CASSPGTVLYEQYF.

The chain links TRBV2 to TRBJ1-2; D gene ambiguous. CDR3 length: 14 residues. V lost 7 bases to trimming and J lost 0 bases, with 12 bases between them. CDR1 and CDR2 from the germline V gene are SNHLY and FYNNEI. The CDR3, as DNA: TGTGCCAGCAACGGACGCCTTTCTAACTATGGCTACACCTTC. It translates to CASNGRLSNYGYTF.

The chain recombines TRBV7-9 with TRBJ1-1; D might be TRBD1 (5 bases). V was trimmed by 5 bases and J by 0 bases, leaving 13 bases between them. There are 15 residues in the CDR3. Germline V lookup: CDR1 SEHNR, CDR2 FQNEAQ (reference sequence). CDR3 nucleotides: TGTGCCAGCAGCAGTCGCGGGGGGGTGAACACTGAAGCTTTCTTT. Protein: CASSSRGGVNTEAFF.

This chain connects TRBV15 to TRBJ1-3, with D maybe TRBD1 (5 bases). V lost 1 base and J lost 3, with 16 bases in between. The CDR3 is 17 residues long. Looked up from germline, CDR1 is LNHNV and CDR2 is YYDKDF (reference sequence). CDR3 amino acids: CATSRVAGPKGGNTIYF. The DNA for the CDR3 is TGTGCCACCAGCAGAGTGGCGGGGCCGAAGGGTGGAAACACCATATATTTT.

The chain recombines TRBV11-2 with TRBJ2-3; D may be TRBD2 (6 bases). V lost 2 bases, J lost 2 bases, and 17 bases lay in between. The length of the CDR3 is 17 residues. The germline V gene has CDR1 SGHAT and CDR2 FQNNGV. CDR3 bases: TGTGCCAGCAGCTTATGGGTCCTGCGGGGATACACAGATACGCAGTATTTT. Translated, it gives CASSLWVLRGYTDTQYF.

The V call is TRBV7-8, the J call TRBJ2-7; possible D gene TRBD1, 7 bases. V was clipped by 7 bases and J by 2 bases, with 15 bases between them. CDR3 length equals 14 residues. Germline V gene data show CDR1 as SGHVS and CDR2 as FQNEAQ. The DNA for the CDR3 is TGTGCCAGCACCGGAGGCAGGGGGGCCTACGAGCAGTACTTC. Its protein is CASTGGRGAYEQYF.

The chain uses TRBV5-6 and TRBJ2-7, with 14 bases that match TRBD2. The V and J ends lost 3 bases and 7 bases, in that order; junction bases with no gene match: 9. CDR1 and CDR2 (germline): SGHDT, YYEEEE. The CDR3 covers 16 residues. CDR3: CASSWPGTSGGTEQYF. The CDR3 nucleotides read TGTGCCAGCAGCTGGCCCGGGACTAGCGGGGGAACGGAGCAGTACTTC.

The chain employs TRBV24-1 and TRBJ2-3; 9 nucleotides align to TRBD2. The CDR3 runs to 18 residues. Looked up from germline, CDR1 is KGHDR and CDR2 is SFDVKD. Trimming removed 1 base from V and 3 bases from J; junction bases left unmatched: 10. DNA for the CDR3: TGTGCCACCAGTGATTTCCACCCTGATACTAGCGGGACAGATACGCAGTATTTT. Protein sequence: CATSDFHPDTSGTDTQYF.

The chain has TRBV7-9 and TRBJ1-5; D call uncertain. V was pared by 1 base and J by 3 bases, with 7 bases between. Germline CDR1 and CDR2: SEHNR and FQNEAQ (reference sequence). The CDR3 is 14 residues long. CDR3 nucleotides: TGTGCCAGCAGCTTAGATTCCCCCAATCAGCCCCAGCATTTT. Residues: CASSLDSPNQPQHF.

This chain joins TRBV9 and TRBJ1-3; D not resolved. V was pared by 0 bases and J by 0 bases, with 7 bases between. The V gene's germline CDR1 is SGDLS and CDR2 YYNGEE. This CDR3 spans 15 amino acids. CDR3 protein: CASSVAMSSGNTIYF. In nucleotides, the CDR3 is TGTGCCAGCAGCGTAGCAATGAGCTCTGGAAACACCATATATTTT.

V usage is TRBV12-3 or TRBV12-4 and J usage is TRBJ2-3, with D unresolved. The CDR3 sequence is 13 residues long. V lost 8 bases to trimming and J lost 1 base, with 10 bases between them. CDR3 coding DNA: TGTGCCAGCCGTACCGACCGCACAGATACGCAGTATTTT. Protein sequence: CASRTDRTDTQYF.

V usage is TRBV7-8 and J usage is TRBJ2-2, with D hard to call. The length of the CDR3 is 15 residues. Germline values: CDR1 SGHVS, CDR2 FQNEAQ. Deletions cut 1 base from V and 4 bases from J, with 10 bases between. The CDR3 nucleotides are TGTGCCAGCAGCTTAGTGATGGGCACCACCGGGGAGCTGTTTTTT. It specifies CASSLVMGTTGELFF.

V is TRBV20-1 and J is TRBJ1-5; no clear D. Germline V CDR1 and CDR2: DFQATT, SNEGSKA (reference sequence). The CDR3 has 13 amino acids. Trimming cost V 3 bases and J 3 bases, with 9 bases left between them. CDR3 region: CSASYRDNQPQHF. CDR3 DNA sequence: TGCAGTGCTAGTTACCGGGACAATCAGCCCCAGCATTTT.

This chain joins TRBV30 and TRBJ2-2; maybe TRBD2 (7 bases). The CDR3 loop spans 13 amino acids. CDR1 is GTSNPN and CDR2 is SVGIG in the germline V gene (reference sequence). V was cut by 5 bases and J by 6 bases, with 13 bases left in between. This CDR3 reads CAWQGGRAGELFF. The CDR3 nucleotides are TGTGCCTGGCAAGGGGGGAGGGCCGGGGAGCTGTTTTTT.

The chain combines TRBV19 with TRBJ2-4, with D tentatively TRBD2 (6 bases). This CDR3 contains 14 residues. V dropped 5 bases and J dropped 8 bases, with 16 bases sitting between them. Per the germline V gene, CDR1 is LNHDA and CDR2 is SQIVND (reference sequence). This CDR3 is CASSGAGTVDIQYF. In DNA, the CDR3 is TGTGCCAGTAGTGGAGCGGGTACGGTTGACATTCAGTACTTC.

This sequence joins TRBV7-9 and TRBJ2-5, with D perhaps matching TRBD2 (7 bases). Trimming took off 3 bases at V and 5 bases at J, with 10 bases between the two ends. CDR1 SEHNR and CDR2 FQNEAQ come from the germline V gene (reference sequence). CDR3 size: 13 residues. The CDR3 region is CASSLGGPETQYF. CDR3 coding DNA: TGTGCCAGCAGCTTGGGGGGGCCGGAGACCCAGTACTTC.

V gene TRBV7-9 combines with J gene TRBJ1-2; D unclear. The CDR3 has 14 amino acids. V was shortened by 0 bases and J by 2 bases, with 7 bases between the two germline ends. The germline V gene encodes CDR1 SEHNR and CDR2 FQNEAQ (reference sequence). The CDR3 DNA reads as TGTGCCAGCAGCTTAGCGTGGTCGAACTATGGCTACACCTTC. It yields the protein CASSLAWSNYGYTF.

The chain carries TRBV27 and TRBJ2-1; 9 bases line up with TRBD2. The junction had 4 bases not matched to a gene; V was cut back by 0 bases and J by 7 bases. CDR3 size: 15 residues. The germline V gene has CDR1 MNHEY and CDR2 SMNVEV (reference sequence). For the CDR3, the DNA is TGTGCCAGCAGTTTATCCGGGACTAGCTTAAATGAGCAGTTCTTC. Its protein product is CASSLSGTSLNEQFF.

A remark on this clone: The junction departs from the called germline gene at one end, perhaps through a read error. The chain uses TRBV12-3 or TRBV12-4 and TRBJ1-2; D is undetermined. The CDR3 is 13 amino acids. CDR3 region: CASSFRVGYDYTF. CDR3 DNA: TGTGCCAGCAGTTTTAGGGTAGGCTATGACTACACCTTC.

This sequence joins TRBV27 and TRBJ2-3, with D perhaps TRBD2 (6 bases). Per germline, CDR1 MNHEY and CDR2 SMNVEV (reference sequence). Deletions cut 3 bases from V and 0 bases from J, with 10 bases between. There are 15 residues in the CDR3. CDR3 sequence reads: CASSLRRGSTDTQYF. DNA of the CDR3: TGTGCCAGCAGTTTGAGGCGGGGTAGCACAGATACGCAGTATTTT.

The V gene is TRBV3-1 (or the pseudogene TRBV3-2), the J gene TRBJ1-5; D is undetermined. This CDR3 spans 14 amino acids. Germline CDR1 and CDR2: LGHDT and YNNKEL (reference sequence). With 6 bases removed from V and 3 bases from J, the gap between germline ends came to 12 bases. The DNA of the CDR3 is TGTGCCAGCAGTCGGTCCGGGGACAATCAGCCCCAGCATTTT. It specifies CASSRSGDNQPQHF.

This chain links TRBV4-1 with TRBJ2-2, with D unresolved. Germline CDR1 and CDR2: MGHRA and YSYEKL. V dropped 4 bases and J dropped 5 bases, with 14 bases sitting between them. The CDR3 length is 15 residues. CDR3 in DNA: TGCGCCAGCAGCCCCCGGCCGCCGAGTACCGGGGAGCTGTTTTTT. Translated: CASSPRPPSTGELFF.

This clone was seen a single time. The chain employs TRBV29-1 and TRBJ2-1, with 10 positions matching TRBD1. CDR1 and CDR2 from the germline V gene are SQVTM and ANQGSEA. The CDR3 runs to 19 residues. The V segment lost 6 bases and the J segment 2 bases; nucleotides outside the gene matches: 19. CDR3 nucleotides: TGCAGCGTCCCTACTTTAGGGGACAGGGGTGAGTCACCCTACAATGAGCAGTTCTTC. This gives the protein CSVPTLGDRGESPYNEQFF.

The chain couples TRBV7-3 to TRBJ2-2; no firm D call. The CDR3 runs 14 residues. V was clipped by 2 bases and J by 2 bases, with 6 bases between them. Germline CDR1 SGHTA, CDR2 FQGTGA. As DNA, the CDR3 is TGTGCCAGCAGCTTACAGCTAAACACCGGGGAGCTGTTTTTT. Protein product: CASSLQLNTGELFF.

This chain connects TRBV9 to TRBJ1-2; 10 bases match TRBD1. The ends lost 3 bases at V and 7 bases at J; junction bases unmatched: 3. Germline V gene data show CDR1 as SGDLS and CDR2 as YYNGEE. The CDR3 is made up of 13 amino acids. The DNA of the CDR3 is TGTGCCAGCAGCGCCGGGGACAGGGGTGGCTACACCTTC. Its protein product is CASSAGDRGGYTF.

V usage is TRBV6-1 and J usage is TRBJ1-5; D uncertain. In germline, CDR1 is MNHNS, CDR2 SASEGT. V was trimmed by 2 bases and J by 0 bases, leaving 14 bases between them. The CDR3 is made up of 17 amino acids. CDR3 region: CASSEQPGGYSNQPQHF. CDR3 coding DNA: TGTGCCAGCAGTGAACAACCCGGCGGTTATAGCAATCAGCCCCAGCATTTT.

The chain recombines TRBV3-1 (or the pseudogene TRBV3-2) with TRBJ2-7; possibly TRBD1 for D (6 bases). Trimming removed 2 bases at V and 6 bases at J, with 8 bases between. CDR1 LGHDT and CDR2 YNNKEL come from the germline V gene (reference sequence). This CDR3 has 12 residues. DNA for the CDR3: TGTGCCAGCAGCCAAAACAGGGTCGAGCAGTACTTC. Translated: CASSQNRVEQYF.

The chain links TRBV5-4 to TRBJ2-1, with 13 nucleotides matching TRBD2. The V and J ends lost 1 base and 10 bases, in that order; junction bases with no gene match: 5. The length of the CDR3 is 15 residues. From germline, CDR1 is SGHNT and CDR2 YYREEE (reference sequence). The CDR3, as DNA: TGTGCCAGCAGCTTGACTAGCGGGAGGGCCGGGGAGCAGTTCTTC. The encoded protein is CASSLTSGRAGEQFF.

The genes are TRBV5-4 and TRBJ1-1; D unclear. The CDR3 spans 15 residues. The germline V gene has CDR1 SGHNT and CDR2 YYREEE (reference sequence). Trimming shortened V by 1 base and J by 3 bases, and 13 bases separated the two germline ends. As DNA, the CDR3 is TGTGCCAGCAGCTTGCCCGGAATCGGGGACACTGAAGCTTTCTTT. It is translated as CASSLPGIGDTEAFF.

The chain links TRBV5-8 to TRBJ1-3; D might be TRBD1 (5 bases). The ends were cut back, 0 bases at V and 8 bases at J, with 9 bases in the middle. The germline V gene encodes CDR1 SGHTS and CDR2 YDEGEE. The CDR3 spans 13 residues. This CDR3 reads CASSLGQGDTIYF. Here the CDR3 DNA reads TGTGCCAGCAGCTTGGGGCAGGGAGACACCATATATTTT.

This chain joins TRBV5-4 and TRBJ2-7; D is possibly TRBD2 (5 bases). The V gene's germline CDR1 is SGHNT and CDR2 YYREEE (reference sequence). The CDR3 has 12 residues. Between the trimmed V and J ends, which lost 6 bases and 7 bases, there was a span of 14 bases. DNA of the CDR3: TGTGCCAGCAAGTTGGACCCGGGGGAGCAGTACTTC. Encoded protein: CASKLDPGEQYF.

CDR3 sequence (DNA): TGTGCCAGTAGTATCGGACAGGGGGCCGACGAGCAGTACTTC. It yields the protein CASSIGQGADEQYF. V is TRBV19 and J is TRBJ2-7, with 11 positions matching TRBD1. CDR3 length: 14 amino acids. Germline V lookup: CDR1 LNHDA, CDR2 SQIVND (reference sequence). V lost 3 bases and J lost 5; bases outside the gene matches: 3.